These 31 T cell receptor beta chains came from one sample sequenced in a study of OX40 agonist ivuxolimab in advanced cancers. Sequencing was performed with immunoSEQ multiplex PCR; in TCRdb, only in-frame clones are kept and a portion is missing. The sample records more than 35,000 clones, over 80% being singletons. Sample: CD4+ or CD8+ T cells sorted from blood, taken in a trial of the OX40 agonist ivuxolimab. The receptors shown here come from an adult with an advanced solid tumor such as melanoma, head and neck, liver or kidney cancer.

The chain has TRBV9 and TRBJ2-7, with 8 bases fitting TRBD2. With V trimmed by 1 base and J by 3 bases, 9 bases remained unmatched. This CDR3 comprises 16 residues. Germline V lookup: CDR1 SGDLS, CDR2 YYNGEE. CDR3: CASSVSGGHRDYEQYF. CDR3 nucleotides: TGTGCCAGCAGCGTAAGCGGGGGACATAGGGACTACGAGCAGTACTTC.

In its sample, this clone was seen once. This chain joins TRBV14 and TRBJ1-3; D gene ambiguous. Per germline, CDR1 SGHDN and CDR2 FVKESK. Trimming took 4 bases from V and 4 from J, leaving 8 bases between them. The CDR3 sequence is 13 residues long. The CDR3 region is CASSRRGGNTIYF. CDR3 coding DNA: TGTGCCAGCAGCCGGCGTGGGGGAAACACCATATATTTT.

The rearrangement links TRBV7-2 to TRBJ1-2; 8 nucleotides agree with TRBD1. The J segment lost 0 bases and the V segment lost 1 base, leaving 7 bases of the junction unmatched. Germline CDR1 is SGHTA and CDR2 is FQGNSA. This CDR3 contains 17 residues. The CDR3 DNA reads TGTGCCAGCAGCTTAGTGCAACAGGGGGAACCTAACTATGGCTACACCTTC. It yields the protein CASSLVQQGEPNYGYTF.

The gene calls are TRBV4-2 and TRBJ2-1; the match to TRBD2 covers 11 bases. The CDR3 runs 14 residues. V gave up 8 bases and J gave up 4 bases; unmatched junction bases: 4. The germline CDR1 and CDR2 sequences are LGHNA and YNFKEQ. CDR3 nucleotides: TGTGCCAGCGAGGGGACTAGCGGATACAATGAGCAGTTCTTC. It specifies CASEGTSGYNEQFF.

The gene calls are TRBV5-1 and TRBJ2-1; 7 nucleotides line up with TRBD2. The CDR3 is made up of 15 amino acids. Looked up from germline, CDR1 is SGHRS and CDR2 is YFSETQ. Trimming cost V 2 bases and J 12 bases; bases outside gene matches: 14. The CDR3 protein is CASSFSGGSYQGQFF. The CDR3 DNA reads TGCGCCAGCAGCTTTTCGGGCGGGAGCTATCAAGGGCAGTTCTTC.

The chain recombines TRBV6-5 with TRBJ2-3; D not certain. CDR3 length equals 12 residues. Trimming cost V 2 bases and J 7 bases, with 7 bases left between them. Germline V gives CDR1 MNHEY, CDR2 SVGAGI. The CDR3 sequence: CASSYVPHTQYF. The CDR3 DNA sequence: TGTGCCAGCAGTTACGTGCCACATACGCAGTATTTT.

A few counts support this clone. CDR3 coding DNA: TGCGCCAGCAGCCGCTCCCCTGGATCCACAGATACGCAGTATTTT. It translates to CASSRSPGSTDTQYF. This chain joins TRBV4-1 and TRBJ2-3; D not resolved. Germline-derived CDR1 and CDR2 are MGHRA and YSYEKL. The germline V and J ends were trimmed by 4 bases and 2 bases, with 13 bases remaining between them. The CDR3 totals 15 residues.

The gene calls are TRBV19 and TRBJ1-3; maybe TRBD1 (5 bases). The CDR3 runs to 15 residues. The germline V gene has CDR1 LNHDA and CDR2 SQIVND (reference sequence). The V gene lost 3 bases and the J gene lost 4 bases, with 13 bases spanning the gap. CDR3 in amino acids: CASSILRARGNTIYF. The CDR3, as DNA: TGTGCCAGTAGTATCCTCAGGGCACGCGGAAACACCATATATTTT.

This CDR3 is CASSTRQGAGNEQFF. CDR3 coding DNA: TGTGCCAGCAGCACTAGACAGGGGGCTGGGAATGAGCAGTTCTTC. V usage is TRBV7-2 and J usage is TRBJ2-1; TRBD1 aligns across 10 bases. Germline V gives CDR1 SGHTA, CDR2 FQGNSA. Trimming removed 5 bases from V and 7 bases from J; junction bases left unmatched: 8. The CDR3 loop spans 15 amino acids.

The count of this clone is one. V gene TRBV18 combines with J gene TRBJ2-7; 8 positions agree with TRBD2. Per germline, CDR1 KGHSH and CDR2 LQKENI. CDR3 length: 14 residues. V was clipped by 3 bases and J by 4 bases; unmatched bases: 5. CDR3 in amino acids: CASSPAGGTYEQYF. The CDR3 DNA sequence: TGTGCCAGCTCACCGGCGGGGGGCACGTACGAGCAGTACTTC.

The chain uses TRBV10-3 and TRBJ2-3; TRBD2 agrees at 10 bases. The V gene end was trimmed by 6 bases and the J gene end by 6 bases; junction bases not matched to a gene: 6. From germline, CDR1 is ENHRY and CDR2 SYGVKD. This CDR3 has 14 amino acids. The DNA of the CDR3 is TGTGCCATCAGGCCGGGACTAGCGACCGATACGCAGTATTTT. As protein: CAIRPGLATDTQYF.

CDR3: CASSPAIRNTEAFF. The CDR3, as DNA: TGTGCCAGCTCACCAGCTATACGGAACACTGAAGCTTTCTTT. This chain joins TRBV18 and TRBJ1-1, with no clear D. CDR3 size: 14 residues. Germline loops: CDR1 KGHSH, CDR2 LQKENI. Trimming stripped 2 bases from V and 1 base from J, with 8 bases between.

This chain links TRBV14 with TRBJ2-3; D remains unclear. The CDR3 extends over 14 amino acids. V lost 4 bases, J lost 6 bases, and 14 bases lay in between. Per the germline V gene, CDR1 is SGHDN and CDR2 is FVKESK. The CDR3 DNA reads as TGTGCCAGCAGCCCCTTCGGCGCCGATGATACGCAGTATTTT. This gives the protein CASSPFGADDTQYF. Full variable domain (rest looked up from reference TRBV14 and TRBJ2-3): EAGVTQFPSHSVIEKGQTVTLRCDPISGHDNLYWYRRVMGKEIKFLLHFVKESKQDESGMPNNRFLAERTGGTYSTLKVQPAELEDSGVYFCASSPFGADDTQYFGPGTRLTVL.

In nucleotides, the CDR3 is TGTGCCAGTAGATTAAATTGGGCTGAAGCTTTCTTT. This sequence encodes CASRLNWAEAFF. The J gene is TRBJ1-1, the V gene TRBV19, with D hard to call. Germline V gene data show CDR1 as LNHDA and CDR2 as SQIVND (reference sequence). CDR3 length equals 12 residues. Trimming took 6 bases from V and 6 from J, leaving 11 bases between them.

This rearrangement joins TRBV29-1 to TRBJ1-2, with D tentatively TRBD1 (5 bases). With 4 bases removed from V and 7 bases from J, the gap between germline ends came to 13 bases. The V gene's germline CDR1 is SQVTM and CDR2 ANQGSEA. The CDR3 consists of 12 residues. Here the CDR3 DNA reads TGCAGCGTTGGTGCAGGGAGAGGTGGCTACACCTTC. Its translation: CSVGAGRGGYTF.

The CDR3 sequence is CASSPTVSTDTQYF. The CDR3 DNA reads TGTGCCAGCTCACCGACGGTCAGCACAGATACGCAGTATTTT. This chain links TRBV18 with TRBJ2-3; D not resolved. V dropped 3 bases and J dropped 0 bases, with 7 bases sitting between them. CDR1 and CDR2 (germline): KGHSH, LQKENI. The CDR3 totals 14 residues. Full variable domain (rest looked up from reference TRBV18 and TRBJ2-3): NAGVMQNPRHLVRRRGQEARLRCSPMKGHSHVYWYRQLPEEGLKFMVYLQKENIIDESGMPKERFSAEFPKEGPSILRIQQVVRGDSAAYFCASSPTVSTDTQYFGPGTRLTVL.

J is TRBJ1-2 and V is TRBV6-1; TRBD1 aligns across 8 bases. This CDR3 is built from 13 residues. J lost 7 bases, V lost 7 bases, and 8 bases had no gene match. The germline CDR1 and CDR2 sequences are MNHNS and SASEGT. CDR3 residues: CASTPGQVGGYTF. CDR3 coding DNA: TGTGCCAGCACCCCGGGACAGGTGGGTGGCTACACCTTC.

The rearrangement uses TRBV10-3 and TRBJ2-3; 7 nucleotides line up with TRBD2. This CDR3 spans 16 amino acids. The junction had 9 bases not matched to a gene; V was cut back by 0 bases and J by 6 bases. Germline assignment: CDR1 ENHRY and CDR2 SYGVKD. The DNA of the CDR3 is TGTGCCATCAGTGAGTCGGCCGAGCGGGGTTTGGATACGCAGTATTTT. Translated: CAISESAERGLDTQYF.

The chain joins TRBV5-5 to TRBJ2-5; no firm D call. CDR3 size: 13 residues. The germline gives CDR1 SGHKS, CDR2 YYEKEE (reference sequence). The V end lost 0 bases, the J end lost 1 base, and 4 bases lay between the germline ends. Here the CDR3 reads CASSLATQETQYF. The CDR3, as DNA: TGTGCCAGCAGCTTGGCCACCCAAGAGACCCAGTACTTC.

Only a few counts were recorded for this clone. This chain joins TRBV21-1 and TRBJ2-1; the tabulated D call, TRBD2, remains unverified against the DNA. TRBV21-1 is termed a pseudogene. The CDR3 runs to 17 residues. CDR3 sequence (DNA): TGTGCCAGCAGCAAAGGACTAGCGGGAAACTCCTACAATGAGCAGTTCTTC. Encoded protein: CASSKGLAGNSYNEQFF.

The rearrangement uses TRBV2 and TRBJ1-5, with TRBD1 as a possible D gene (5 bases). The V end lost 7 bases, the J end lost 2 bases, and 9 bases lay between the germline ends. The CDR3 has 13 amino acids. CDR1 and CDR2 from the germline V gene are SNHLY and FYNNEI. The CDR3 here is CASTEGRNQPQHF. The CDR3 nucleotides read TGTGCCAGCACGGAGGGACGCAATCAGCCCCAGCATTTT.

The chain links TRBV2 to TRBJ1-3; D not resolved. The CDR3 sequence is 12 residues long. Trimming took 5 bases from V and 7 from J, leaving 9 bases between them. Germline CDR1 reads SNHLY; CDR2 reads FYNNEI. The DNA for the CDR3 is TGTGCCAGCAGTCTCCTCAGTAACACCATATATTTT. It specifies CASSLLSNTIYF.

This chain links TRBV5-1 with TRBJ2-7; 12 bases map to TRBD2. This CDR3 comprises 16 residues. Germline V gives CDR1 SGHRS, CDR2 YFSETQ. V gave up 1 base and J gave up 4 bases; unmatched junction bases: 6. CDR3 sequence: CASSLSGLAGRYEQYF. CDR3 nucleotide sequence: TGCGCCAGCAGCTTGTCCGGACTAGCGGGAAGGTACGAGCAGTACTTC.

The chain combines TRBV7-2 with TRBJ2-7; D unresolved. This CDR3 contains 13 residues. Trimming stripped 4 bases from V and 7 bases from J, with 14 bases between. The V gene's germline CDR1 is SGHTA and CDR2 FQGNSA. CDR3: CASSSVPTSEQYF. The CDR3 DNA is TGTGCCAGCAGCTCGGTTCCCACCTCGGAGCAGTACTTC.

This chain connects TRBV7-2 to TRBJ1-5, with 9 bases lining up with TRBD1. The CDR3 is 14 amino acids. Germline CDR1 and CDR2: SGHTA and FQGNSA. The J segment lost 7 bases and the V segment lost 5 bases, leaving 6 bases of the junction unmatched. The CDR3: CASSQDRGLQPQHF. CDR3 coding DNA: TGTGCCAGCAGCCAGGACAGGGGTTTGCAGCCCCAGCATTTT.

The CDR3 nucleotides are TGTGCCAGTAACTCCCAGGTTTTCTACGAGCAGTACTTC. Translation gives CASNSQVFYEQYF. The gene calls are TRBV2 and TRBJ2-7; unclear D gene. The V and J ends lost 9 bases and 3 bases respectively, with 15 bases between them. Germline loops: CDR1 SNHLY, CDR2 FYNNEI. CDR3 length: 13 amino acids.

This clone was recorded once. J is TRBJ2-7 and V is TRBV4-1; 9 bases match TRBD2. The ends lost 1 base at V and 2 bases at J; junction bases unmatched: 6. This CDR3 contains 16 residues. The germline gives CDR1 MGHRA, CDR2 YSYEKL. CDR3: CASSQVLAGLPYEQYF. The CDR3 DNA reads TGCGCCAGCAGCCAAGTTCTAGCGGGGCTACCCTACGAGCAGTACTTC.

CDR3 bases: TGTGCCAGCAGCTTATATCTAAGGGTGCAGGTGGGAAGTTTGTGGGGTGGCTACACCTTC. Protein product: CASSLYLRVQVGSLWGGYTF. The chain joins TRBV7-8 to TRBJ1-2; the D is unclear. The germline CDR1 and CDR2 sequences are SGHVS and FQNEAQ. This CDR3 has 20 residues. V lost 2 bases and J 7 bases, leaving 32 bases between the germline ends.

The chain has TRBV4-1 and TRBJ2-7, with 10 bases that match TRBD1. The trim removed 4 bases at V and 5 bases at J, leaving 8 bases unmatched. This CDR3 is built from 15 residues. The germline V gene encodes CDR1 MGHRA and CDR2 YSYEKL. CDR3 coding DNA: TGCGCCAGCAGCCCAAGACAGGGGGCGGTAAACGAGCAGTACTTC. Translating it yields CASSPRQGAVNEQYF.

The chain carries TRBV13 and TRBJ2-1; 10 bases fit TRBD2. CDR3 length: 17 amino acids. Trimming at V came to 4 bases and at J to 4 bases, leaving 10 bases not matched to a gene. Germline V gene sequence: CDR1 PRHDT, CDR2 FYEKMQ (reference sequence). The DNA of the CDR3 is TGTGCCAGCAGCTCGCTTCTAGCGGGAGAGAGATACAATGAGCAGTTCTTC. Its translation is CASSSLLAGERYNEQFF.

This clone was picked up one time. Distinct nucleotide sequences in the sample also encode this CDR3. J is TRBJ2-3 and V is TRBV5-1, with TRBD2 identical over 9 bases. J was trimmed by 6 bases and V by 3 bases; bases with no gene match: 5. The germline CDR1 and CDR2 sequences are SGHRS and YFSETQ. This CDR3 spans 14 amino acids. The CDR3 loop reads CASSSGLAGDTQYF. The CDR3, as DNA: TGCGCCAGCAGCTCGGGACTAGCAGGGGATACGCAGTATTTT.